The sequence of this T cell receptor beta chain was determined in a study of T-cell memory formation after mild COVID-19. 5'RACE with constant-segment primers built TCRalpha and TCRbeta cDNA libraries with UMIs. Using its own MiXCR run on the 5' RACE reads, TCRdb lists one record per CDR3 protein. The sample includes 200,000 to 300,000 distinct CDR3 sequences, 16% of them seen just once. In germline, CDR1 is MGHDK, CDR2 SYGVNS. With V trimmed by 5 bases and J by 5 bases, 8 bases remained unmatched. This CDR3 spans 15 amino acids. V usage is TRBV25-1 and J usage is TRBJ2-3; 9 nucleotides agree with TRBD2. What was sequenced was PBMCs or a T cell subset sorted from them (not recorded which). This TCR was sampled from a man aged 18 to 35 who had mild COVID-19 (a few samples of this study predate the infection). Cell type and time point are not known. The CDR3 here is CASSSAGGPGDTQYF. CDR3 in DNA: TGTGCCAGCAGTTCGGCGGGGGGGCCGGGAGATACGCAGTATTTT.